This T cell receptor beta chain was captured in a study of cytomegalovirus exposure and HLA in healthy donors (dated by TCRdb to 2016 to 2017). Regarding the complete study: In an earlier analysis of roughly 590 of the donors, approximately 260 Gb of sequence data and 90 million to 130 million unique TCR beta sequences from 150 million to 200 million T cells were reported. An early release that covered around 590 HLA-typed donors contained around 330 gigabases of sequencing data and around 85 million unique TCR sequences. Of the roughly 420 genotyped donors, less than 90% were placed in the genetic ancestry cluster associated with self-reported Caucasian donors. The aim of the study was to test whether cataloging public T cell receptors could identify signatures of past pathogen exposure. The study used immunosequencing to profile the T cell repertoires of around 600 subjects and linked those repertoires to cytomegalovirus serostatus. Besides the first cohort of around 670 subjects, a separate validation cohort made up of roughly 130 different subjects was used. To predict cytomegalovirus infection status, the study combined high-throughput TCR immunosequencing, statistical association of individual TCRs with disease status, and machine learning. To study patterns of TCR occurrence, a later analysis re-analyzed previously published TCR beta repertoires from several hundred donors and added high-resolution HLA genotyping. Rather than using new phenotypic data, the later analysis identified candidate immune exposures from TCR beta sequences and from how often those sequences occurred across donors. An earlier analysis of 587 of the donors used high-throughput TCR beta sequencing to judge whether each TCR beta V gene segment behaved as functional or pseudogenic. Donor age, sex, ethnicity and CMV serostatus were compiled alongside the repertoire data. Genome-wide SNP genotypes for about 60% of the roughly 700 donors were used in a later genetic analysis, which treated that subset as a discovery cohort. Every discovery cohort repertoire had been produced on one sequencing platform. HLA typing included class I and class II loci at four-digit resolution. The number of typed donors differed by locus: about 620-640 for A, B, C, DRB1 and DQB1; about 520 for DQA1; approximately 600 for DPA1; and 400 to 480 for DPB1. About 5 DR-DQ haplotypes were handled as single units for association and clustering, since linkage in the cohort was strong. Across around 400 genotyped donors of the cohort, an average of about 220,000 unique TCR beta nucleotide sequences per donor were sequenced, and roughly 20% of those sequences were non-productive.

The cohort comprised approximately 700 healthy bone marrow donors. Cohort members were all nominally healthy when sampled, although unrecorded immune exposures were likely present. The donor was CMV seronegative and was included in the group of a few hundred seronegative cohort members. Every donor gave a peripheral blood sample, and the peripheral blood mononuclear cells from that sample were used for TCR beta sequencing. The Qiagen DNeasy Blood Extraction Kit was used to extract genomic DNA from the blood cell samples. To note about this clone: Its antigen remains unidentified. There are no base qualities to consult, and no much larger clone falls within one base.

The investigation overall reported the following: A later analysis found that TCR association rates varied across HLA loci, with DRB1 alleles showing the most associated TCRs and HLA-C alleles the fewest. Three of the identified cytomegalovirus-associated TCR beta chains were confirmed in vitro to be specific for cytomegalovirus antigens. Across donors, most TCR sequences were observed very rarely, whereas some public TCRs were present in many individuals. In a later analysis, several top co-occurrence clusters were reported to appear linked to parvovirus B19, influenza, CMV and Epstein-Barr virus. A cluster of highly shared sequence variants was judged likely to be a technical artifact of the sequencing pipeline. In a later genetic analysis, a missense DCLRE1C variant was associated with V-gene and J-gene trimming of TCR beta chains, and the association was replicated in an independent cohort. Because HLA typing was missing for some donors at each locus, association tests included only the typed subset. A later genetic analysis reported fewer N-insertions in productive TCRs among donors in an Asian-associated ancestry cluster than the roughly 700-donor mean. In both the original and validation cohorts, the classifier was reported to diagnose cytomegalovirus status with high specificity and sensitivity. Roughly 17 rarely observed V segments, including chromosome 9 orphons, were excluded from the earlier analysis of about 610 of the donors because counts were too low. The authors suggested that the approach could potentially be generalized to other disease states and immunological phenotypes. Some IMGT-functional V segments, including TRBV6-2 and TRBV6-3, could not be told apart with the 87-base-pair reads, so those segments were excluded. A later analysis found that HLA-associated TCR beta chains were more clonally expanded and had lower generation probabilities than equally common non-associated chains. Presence/absence analyses assumed roughly uniform sequencing depth across donors, an assumption that may not hold. The cohort was sequenced for TCR beta chains only, and without alpha or paired-chain data the features that could be detected were limited. Correlated functional status among segregating V segments might reflect linkage disequilibrium, but an unknown experimental factor could not be ruled out. A total of 150 to 200 TCR beta chains were listed by the study as associated with cytomegalovirus. When HLA alleles, especially DR and DQ, strongly co-occurred, TCR associations were difficult to assign to individual alleles. CMV serostatus was the only immune exposure information available for the cohort. At a false discovery rate of 0.05, a later analysis linked some 18,000 TCR beta sequences to specific HLA alleles. According to a later analysis, most CMV-associated TCR beta chains appeared to be HLA-restricted, and the HLA associations seemed to be driven largely by CMV exposure. An earlier analysis of approximately 570 of the donors showed that most TCR beta V segments appeared in productive rearrangements either about 87% or about 30% of the time, which broadly matched IMGT annotations. A further reported finding was that TCR beta sequences accurately predicted the HLA-A and HLA-B alleles for most subjects in the first cohort.

The CDR3 has 14 amino acids, counting the end cysteine and phenylalanine. Only the CDR3 DNA is retained, 42 bases long and in frame from the first base. In the germline V gene, CDR1 corresponds to MNHEY and CDR2 to SVGAGI. Trimming removed 6 bases from V and 4 bases from J; the gene matches leave 6 bases unexplained. Library generation was performed with the immunoSEQ multiplex PCR assay. A mixture of 60 forward primers for TCR Vbeta segments and 13 reverse primers for TCR Jbeta segments was used in the multiplex PCR. Amplification of the CDR3 region of rearranged TCR beta genes was performed with a multiplex PCR assay on genomic DNA. The Illumina HiSeq System was used to sequence the amplified TCR beta libraries as 87-base-pair reads. The published analysis was carried out like this. Across the roughly 700 repertoires, a later analysis counted 80 million or so unique TCR beta chains, around 10 million of which were shared by at least two donors. Raw reads were error-corrected and collapsed into unique sequences with a nearest-neighbor algorithm that merged closely related sequences to remove PCR and sequencing errors. V, D and J gene segments were assigned by aligning CDR3 sequences to IMGT reference sequences. For a sequence to be retained, at least a six-nucleotide match to both a V gene segment and a J gene segment was required. A rearrangement was called productive if the CDR3 had no stop codons and remained in frame with V and J, and every other rearrangement was called non-productive. Following IMGT convention, CDR3 was defined as the stretch from the second conserved V-encoded cysteine up to the conserved J-encoded phenylalanine. The earlier analysis of 450 to 750 of the donors excluded any sequence lacking an unambiguous match to a single V gene segment. An earlier analysis of around 600 of the donors classified V segments as functional when productive rearrangements were above 56.7% and as segregating when the standard deviation between donors was above 5%. A statistical classification framework was built for diagnosing cytomegalovirus status from the catalog of TCR beta chain sequences. A later analysis assigned V and J genes by comparing TCR nucleotide sequences with IMGT/GENE-DB human TR gene sequences. A later analysis assigned CDR3 sequences and most-parsimonious VDJ recombination scenarios with the TCRdist pipeline. In a later analysis, each TCR beta chain was defined by its CDR3 amino acid sequence together with its V-gene family, and reads lacking a unique V-gene family were excluded. To address suspected cross-contamination and a sequencing artifact, a later analysis removed over 500 highly shared, low-generation-probability nucleotide sequences. In a later analysis, a clonal expansion index for each public chain was calculated from normalized within-repertoire ranks of inferred template counts. A later analysis computed generation probabilities with a VDJ recombination model fitted to out-of-frame rearrangements, and checked the results against IGoR. In a later analysis, TCR-TCR, TCR-HLA and TCR-CMV co-occurrence was scored with hypergeometric tests, and a repertoire-size bias correction was applied to TCR pairs. False discovery rates were estimated in a later analysis by permuting HLA or CMV assignments 20 times. In a later analysis, co-occurring TCRs were grouped using DBSCAN, and TCRdist sequence similarity was added for clustering within HLA-allele-positive subsets. Repertoires with fewer than 30,000 or more than 120,000 public chains, plus five repertoires with anomalous nucleotide sharing, were excluded from co-occurrence clustering. TCRdb provides this immuneACCESS table in a form limited to in-frame rearrangements. Some clones are lacking; in checked studies, under half of them reflect an unresolved V gene, and why the rest are absent is not known. For V, J and clone size, that table is used; D and trimming come from the DNA. The sample records approximately 160,000 clones, 76% of which are singletons. Approximately 0.76% of the sample is held by the ten biggest clonotypes.

Material for sequencing was PBMCs. The sequence came from a female donor in good health and CMV-seronegative. This sequence uses TRBV6-5 and TRBJ1-5; TRBD1 agrees with 7 junctional bases. The nucleotide sequence reads as follows: TGTGCCAGCAGATTATCGGGACAGAATCAGCCCCAGCATTTT. It translates to CASRLSGQNQPQHF.